The 22 T cell receptor beta chains below all came from one sample that was sequenced in a study of blood T cell repertoires in COVID-19. The repertoire was sequenced with immunoSEQ multiplex PCR; TCRdb's copy has only in-frame clones and lacks some. Of roughly 250,000 clones in the sample, about nine tenths were seen once. The sequencing sample was made of PBMCs or T cells enriched from blood (not recorded which). The receptors originated from a man aged 50 or older who had been exposed to COVID-19.

The chain combines TRBV3-1 (or the pseudogene TRBV3-2) with TRBJ1-1, with a weak D call TRBD1 (5 bases). V dropped 4 bases and J dropped 3 bases, with 12 bases sitting between them. Germline assignment: CDR1 LGHDT and CDR2 YNNKEL (reference sequence). This CDR3 is 14 amino acids long. The chain's CDR3 is CASSPTGEDTEAFF. CDR3 nucleotide sequence: TGTGCCAGCAGCCCGACGGGGGAGGACACTGAAGCTTTCTTT.

The V call is TRBV6-5, the J call TRBJ2-1; TRBD1 agrees at 10 bases. The CDR3 is made up of 14 amino acids. Losses at the gene ends were 7 bases for V and 8 bases for J; bases not matched to a gene: 8. Germline lookup yields CDR1 MNHEY and CDR2 SVGAGI. CDR3 sequence (DNA): TGTGCCAGCATGCCAGGGACAGGGGTCGATGAGCAGTTCTTC. Its translation: CASMPGTGVDEQFF.

The rearrangement uses TRBV21-1 and TRBJ1-5; the table names TRBD1, a call not compared with the DNA. TRBV21-1 is a listed pseudogene. This CDR3 is built from 15 residues. CDR3 sequence: CASTPGQKFNQPQHF. CDR3 bases: TGTGCCAGCACCCCCGGACAGAAATTCAATCAGCCCCAGCATTTT.

The chain combines TRBV5-4 with TRBJ1-1; D perhaps matches TRBD1 (6 bases). CDR3 length equals 14 residues. The germline gives CDR1 SGHNT, CDR2 YYREEE (reference sequence). V lost 2 bases and J 2 bases, leaving 10 bases between the germline ends. CDR3 protein: CASSFGQYNTEAFF. The CDR3 DNA reads TGTGCCAGCAGCTTCGGACAGTATAACACTGAAGCTTTCTTT.

This rearrangement joins TRBV5-1 to TRBJ1-2; TRBD1 matches 8 bases. Unmatched junction bases numbered 18, after V lost 4 bases and J lost 7 bases. The CDR3 totals 17 residues. Germline values: CDR1 SGHRS, CDR2 YFSETQ. This chain's CDR3 is CASSEGQGGSFASGYTF. Here the CDR3 DNA reads TGCGCCAGCAGCGAAGGACAGGGAGGGAGTTTTGCAAGTGGCTACACCTTC.

The rearrangement joins TRBV18 to TRBJ1-2, with a weak D call TRBD1 (5 bases). CDR1 is KGHSH and CDR2 is LQKENI in the germline V gene. CDR3 length equals 14 residues. V was pared by 2 bases and J by 1 base, with 8 bases between. CDR3 coding DNA: TGTGCCAGCTCACCATGGGGCAGTAACTATGGCTACACCTTC. Translating gives CASSPWGSNYGYTF.

CDR3 nucleotides: TGTGCCAGCAGTTCAAGGACAGGGCTGTGGAATTCACCCCTCCACTTT. This gives the protein CASSSRTGLWNSPLHF. The genes are TRBV7-9 and TRBJ1-6; 8 nucleotides align to TRBD1. The V gene's germline CDR1 is SEHNR and CDR2 FQNEAQ (reference sequence). V lost 6 bases to trimming and J lost 7 bases; unmatched junction nucleotides: 11. The CDR3 runs 16 residues. Combining the CDR3 with reference TRBV7-9 and TRBJ1-6 gives the whole variable domain DTGVSQNPRHKITKRGQNVTFRCDPISEHNRLYWYRQTLGQGPEFLTYFQNEAQLEKSRLLSDRFSAERPKGSFSTLEIQRTEQGDSAMYLCASSSRTGLWNSPLHFGNGTRLTVT.

This CDR3 reads CASSPSRTGPQETQYF. The CDR3 DNA reads TGTGCCAGCTCACCGTCGAGGACAGGTCCTCAAGAGACCCAGTACTTC. The genes are TRBV18 and TRBJ2-5, with TRBD1 matching over 7 bases. The J segment lost 2 bases and the V segment lost 3 bases, leaving 9 bases of the junction unmatched. Germline V lookup: CDR1 KGHSH, CDR2 LQKENI. The CDR3 spans 16 residues. The full variable domain, its missing parts supplied by reference TRBV18 and TRBJ2-5, is NAGVMQNPRHLVRRRGQEARLRCSPMKGHSHVYWYRQLPEEGLKFMVYLQKENIIDESGMPKERFSAEFPKEGPSILRIQQVVRGDSAAYFCASSPSRTGPQETQYFGPGTRLLVL.

This chain connects TRBV5-1 to TRBJ1-1; TRBD1 is a possible D gene (6 bases). Looked up from germline, CDR1 is SGHRS and CDR2 is YFSETQ. This CDR3 is 14 amino acids long. V was cut by 0 bases and J by 1 base, with 7 bases left in between. The CDR3 reads CASSLARGNTEAFF. CDR3 sequence (DNA): TGCGCCAGCAGCTTGGCCAGGGGGAACACTGAAGCTTTCTTT.

This clone was seen once. The chain links TRBV30 to TRBJ1-1; D is possibly TRBD1 (6 bases). V was pared by 5 bases and J by 5 bases, with 15 bases between. Germline V gene lookup returns CDR1 GTSNPN and CDR2 SVGIG (reference sequence). The CDR3 has 13 residues. Here the CDR3 reads CAWDKGVGTEAFF. The CDR3 coding sequence is TGTGCCTGGGATAAGGGGGTTGGTACTGAAGCTTTCTTT. The variable domain in full, completed from reference TRBV30 and TRBJ1-1, reads SQTIHQWPATLVQPVGSPLSLECTVEGTSNPNLYWYRQAAGRGLQLLFYSVGIGQISSEVPQNLSASRPQDRQFILSSKKLLLSDSGFYLCAWDKGVGTEAFFGQGTRLTVV.

This rearrangement joins TRBV27 to TRBJ2-3; TRBD2 might be the D (6 bases). V was pared by 5 bases and J by 2 bases, with 11 bases between. The CDR3 has 14 amino acids. Germline loops: CDR1 MNHEY, CDR2 SMNVEV (reference sequence). CDR3 bases: TGTGCCAGCAGTCGCGGGGCAGACACAGATACGCAGTATTTT. The encoded protein is CASSRGADTDTQYF.

V is TRBV7-9 and J is TRBJ2-1; 9 positions match TRBD2. CDR1 is SEHNR, CDR2 FQNEAQ, per germline (reference sequence). The V and J ends lost 5 bases and 0 bases, in that order; junction bases with no gene match: 14. There are 19 residues in the CDR3. CDR3 residues: CASSAPLWVAGDSYNEQFF. The CDR3 nucleotides are TGTGCCAGCAGCGCACCTCTTTGGGTAGCGGGAGACTCCTACAATGAGCAGTTCTTC.

V gene TRBV6-5 combines with J gene TRBJ2-7; the D gene is possibly TRBD1 (6 bases). The CDR3 runs to 15 residues. V lost 5 bases and J 0 bases, leaving 14 bases between the germline ends. From germline, CDR1 is MNHEY and CDR2 SVGAGI. The CDR3 here is CASSPTGTSSYEQYV. CDR3 sequence (DNA): TGTGCCAGCAGTCCGACCGGGACAAGCTCCTACGAGCAGTACGTC.

The chain joins TRBV28 to TRBJ2-1, with D unclear. Germline V gene lookup returns CDR1 MDHEN and CDR2 SYDVKM. Between the trimmed V and J ends, which lost 6 bases and 4 bases, there was a span of 7 bases. The CDR3 spans 12 residues. The CDR3 region has the DNA TGTGCCAGCAGGGCAGGTTACAATGAGCAGTTCTTC. It specifies CASRAGYNEQFF.

The chain uses TRBV28 and TRBJ2-3, with D possibly being TRBD2 (5 bases). Between the trimmed V and J ends, which lost 5 bases and 4 bases, there was a span of 7 bases. In germline, CDR1 is MDHEN, CDR2 SYDVKM. This CDR3 has 12 residues. The CDR3 reads CASSREPDTQYF. The CDR3 bases are TGTGCCAGCAGTCGGGAACCAGATACGCAGTATTTT.

The V gene is TRBV5-1, the J gene TRBJ1-4; no clear D gene. The CDR3 sequence is 14 residues long. V was trimmed by 3 bases and J by 0 bases, leaving 6 bases between them. Per germline, CDR1 SGHRS and CDR2 YFSETQ. CDR3 amino acids: CASSSTTTNEKLFF. The CDR3 coding sequence is TGCGCCAGCAGCTCGACTACAACTAATGAAAAACTGTTTTTT.

This sequence joins TRBV5-1 and TRBJ1-2, with 7 bases fitting TRBD1. The CDR3 contains 16 residues. Germline CDR1 SGHRS, CDR2 YFSETQ. V trimming: 0 bases; J trimming: 4 bases; junction bases outside the gene matches: 9. The CDR3 spells CASSLAIRGGAYGYTF. DNA of the CDR3: TGCGCCAGCAGCTTGGCGATCAGAGGGGGCGCCTATGGCTACACCTTC. The complete variable domain, with remaining parts taken from reference TRBV5-1 and TRBJ1-2, reads KAGVTQTPRYLIKTRGQQVTLSCSPISGHRSVSWYQQTPGQGLQFLFEYFSETQRNKGNFPGRFSGRQFSNSRSEMNVSTLELGDSALYLCASSLAIRGGAYGYTFGSGTRLTVV.

The genes are TRBV19 and TRBJ1-2, with 7 bases matching TRBD1. The CDR3 is 15 amino acids. The V gene end was trimmed by 4 bases and the J gene end by 5 bases; junction bases not matched to a gene: 10. CDR1 and CDR2 (germline): LNHDA, SQIVND (reference sequence). As DNA, the CDR3 is TGTGCCAGTAGTAGCCTGGGGGACAGCGGATATGGCTACACCTTC. Residues: CASSSLGDSGYGYTF.

The chain links TRBV5-1 to TRBJ2-1, with D possibly being TRBD1 (6 bases). The germline V gene encodes CDR1 SGHRS and CDR2 YFSETQ. V lost 0 bases and J lost 0, with 13 bases in between. The CDR3 is 17 amino acids. The CDR3, as DNA: TGCGCCAGCAGCTTGGAACCCACAGGGAGCTCCTACAATGAGCAGTTCTTC. It specifies CASSLEPTGSSYNEQFF.

The V and J genes are TRBV5-1 and TRBJ2-5, with D perhaps TRBD1 (6 bases). V was clipped by 4 bases and J by 0 bases, with 28 bases between them. The CDR3 has 20 amino acids. Germline CDR1 is SGHRS and CDR2 is YFSETQ. The CDR3 nucleotides are TGCGCCAGCAGCCGCAATCCTGGGCAGGGGACCACAATCCACCAAGAGACCCAGTACTTC. This sequence encodes CASSRNPGQGTTIHQETQYF.

The chain joins TRBV6-1 to TRBJ2-1, with 11 bases fitting TRBD2. The CDR3 covers 16 residues. V was clipped by 2 bases and J by 4 bases; unmatched bases: 4. Looked up from germline, CDR1 is MNHNS and CDR2 is SASEGT. The DNA for the CDR3 is TGTGCCAGCAGTGAAAGGGGACTAGCGGATTACAATGAGCAGTTCTTC. It yields the protein CASSERGLADYNEQFF.

This chain joins TRBV5-1 and TRBJ1-1; perhaps TRBD1 as D (5 bases). Between the trimmed V and J ends, which lost 3 bases and 4 bases, there was a span of 16 bases. The CDR3 is made up of 15 amino acids. Germline lookup yields CDR1 SGHRS and CDR2 YFSETQ. Here the CDR3 reads CASSSTQGRATEAFF. The CDR3 nucleotides are TGCGCCAGCAGCTCCACTCAGGGTAGGGCCACTGAAGCTTTCTTT.